This T cell receptor beta chain was sequenced during a study of PD-1 blockade in classical Hodgkin lymphoma (dated by TCRdb to 2019 to 2021). Study-level background: Nivolumab dosing was 3 mg/kg intravenously every 2 weeks, continuing until either disease progression or unacceptable toxicity. The study used CyTOF and TCR beta sequencing to define a peripheral blood immune signature of response to PD-1 blockade in classical Hodgkin lymphoma. What the authors observed across the whole study: Among trial patients, those achieving complete response had baseline diversity similar to that of newly diagnosed patients, while diversity was significantly lower in partial responders and progressors. By C4D1, a significant rise was seen in CD4+ TCR diversity but not in CD8+ TCR diversity (p=0.0027 vs p=0.16), and the rise was most apparent among complete responders (p=0.02). Diversity was lower in patients who began nivolumab less than 1 year after ASCT, so these patients were left out of later analyses to avoid confounding by immune reconstitution. The study covered only a single clinical trial cohort, and the causes of the repertoire differences, possibly disease activity or prior therapy, were still not defined. Baseline TCR diversity was reported as lower in newly diagnosed patients than in healthy donors, and lower still in relapsed/refractory patients.

Genomic DNA was isolated using the Qiagen DNeasy kit from unsorted PBMCs as well as from negatively selected CD4+ and CD8+ fractions. TCR beta CDR3 regions were subjected to amplification by immunoSEQ multiplex PCR with primers that anneal to V and J segments. Amplification bias was minimized using a synthetic immune receptor repertoire, and residual bias was removed computationally after sequencing. On the study's bioinformatics: Repertoire diversity was quantified as the Shannon entropy index using custom Python scripts. Unsorted, CD4+ and CD8+ repertoires were analyzed separately, except in combined analyses where CD4+ and CD8+ sequences were merged in silico. Clonal expansion was defined as a frequency increase of at least 2-fold after treatment compared with C1D1, and clones undetected at baseline were assigned a pseudocount of 0.5. Clones with 0 or 1 copy at C1D1 were classified as singleton clones, and clones with 2 or more copies were classified as non-singleton clones. Clones expanded in unsorted samples were annotated as CD4+, CD8+ or unknown by matching protein sequences in sorted samples from the same patient. Wilcoxon tests on paired samples were used to test diversity changes from C1D1 to C4D1. TCRdb stores this immuneACCESS table with in-frame sequences only. Part of the clones is absent; in the studies checked, under half of the shortfall reflects unresolved V genes, and no reason is known for the rest. V and J calls plus clone size are reproduced from that table; the DNA served to infer D and trimming. A total of about 64,000 clones appear in this sample, about 90% of them only once. The ten most abundant clones make up 10% of the sample.

The junction shows trimming of 7 bases on V and 8 bases on J, plus 12 bases between the germline ends. The germline V gene sets CDR1 to MGHDK and CDR2 to SYGVNS. The cysteine opens and the phenylalanine closes a CDR3 of 13 amino acids. Here the CDR3 DNA is all that survives: 39 bases in frame from base 1. The time point label here, explained by the study, means: cycle 4 day 1 (C4D1), after 6 weeks of nivolumab. All trial patients had relapsed after autologous stem cell transplantation, with cohorts A, B and C differing in prior brentuximab vedotin exposure. A total of 50 to 70 patients with relapsed/refractory classical Hodgkin lymphoma made up the trial cohort, and each patient's best overall response was complete response, partial response or progressive disease. In the multi-cohort phase II CheckMate 205 trial, trial patients received single-agent nivolumab. An independent review committee assessed best overall response by applying the 2007 International Working Group response criteria. Trial PBMCs were collected just before the start of nivolumab (C1D1) and during therapy at cycle 2 day 1 and cycle 4 day 1. Peripheral blood was collected in 8 mL Vacutainer Cell Preparation Tubes, from which PBMCs were isolated by centrifugation and then cryopreserved.

Worth noting for this clone: This clone's antigen is unknown. No much larger clonotype is one base removed from it; base qualities were not supplied.

The specimen was peripheral blood mononuclear cells (PBMCs), collected before the fourth cycle of nivolumab. The rearranged chain carries TRBV25-1 and TRBJ1-6, with the D gene not clear enough to name. The TCR comes from a human donor with classical Hodgkin lymphoma. The CDR3 here reads CASTQGSHSPLHF. The sequenced DNA is TGTGCCAGCACTCAAGGCTCCCATTCACCCCTCCACTTT. With all but the CDR3 taken from the reference TRBV25-1 and TRBJ1-6 genes, the full variable domain is: EADIYQTPRYLVIGTGKKITLECSQTMGHDKMYWYQQDPGMELHLIHYSYGVNSTEKGDLSSESTVSRIRTEHFPLTLESARPSHTSQYLCASTQGSHSPLHFGNGTRLTVT.